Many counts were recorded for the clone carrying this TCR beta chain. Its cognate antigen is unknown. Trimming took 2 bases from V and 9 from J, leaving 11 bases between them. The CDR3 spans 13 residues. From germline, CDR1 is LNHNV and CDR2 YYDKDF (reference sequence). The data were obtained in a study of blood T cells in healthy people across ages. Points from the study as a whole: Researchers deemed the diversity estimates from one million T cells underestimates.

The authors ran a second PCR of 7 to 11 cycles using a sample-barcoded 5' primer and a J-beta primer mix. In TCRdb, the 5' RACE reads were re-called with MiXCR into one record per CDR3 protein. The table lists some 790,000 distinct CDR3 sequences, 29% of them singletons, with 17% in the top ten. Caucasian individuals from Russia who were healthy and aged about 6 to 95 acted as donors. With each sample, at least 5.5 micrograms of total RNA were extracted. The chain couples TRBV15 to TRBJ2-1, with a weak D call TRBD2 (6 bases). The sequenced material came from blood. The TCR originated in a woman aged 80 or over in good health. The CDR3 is CATSRSLGGEQFF. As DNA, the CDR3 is TGTGCCACCAGCAGATCTCTCGGGGGTGAGCAGTTCTTC.